The subject of this entry is one TCR beta chain. Time point in this sample: patch test 2, 6 weeks after DPC sensitization. The treatment here: therapeutic diphenylcyclopropenone sensitization with weekly scalp DPC. TCRdb reanalysed the RACE reads using MiXCR and keeps one entry per CDR3 protein. Of about 82,000 distinct CDR3 sequences listed, roughly 10% were seen once; the top ten hold roughly 5%. This record comes from a study of human T cells and chemical hapten exposure. This TCR was sampled from a woman aged 45-65 years with alopecia areata. Some clones in this sample may be carry-over from other donors' samples. The sequencing here drew on whole blood, taken in connection with sensitization to the hapten diphenylcyclopropenone (DPC).

In DNA form, the CDR3 reads TGTGCCAGCAGCTTACCCGACCAGCCCCAGCATTTT. Its protein product is CASSLPDQPQHF. The rearrangement links TRBV7-2 to TRBJ1-5; D not resolved. CDR3 length equals 12 residues. CDR1 is SGHTA, CDR2 FQGNSA, per germline. Deletions cut 2 bases from V and 7 bases from J, with 6 bases between. Together with reference TRBV7-2 and TRBJ1-5, the CDR3 gives the full variable domain: GAGVSQSPSNKVTEKGKDVELRCDPISGHTALYWYRQSLGQGLEFLIYFQGNSAPDKSGLPSDRFSAERTGGSVSTLTIQRTQQEDSAVYLCASSLPDQPQHFGDGTRLSIL.